This entry lists 26 T cell receptor beta chains sequenced from one sample in a study of PD-1 blockade in classical Hodgkin lymphoma. Method: immunoSEQ multiplex PCR; TCRdb's copy keeps in-frame clones and lacks some. The sample has 30,000 to 40,000 clones; approximately 92% are singletons. Every patient had relapsed following autologous stem cell transplantation, and cohorts differed in brentuximab vedotin exposure. Magnetic negative selection was used to purify CD4+ T cells from PBMCs that had been thawed. The source material was CD4+ T cells from blood, sampled at baseline. These receptors all stem from a human donor with classical Hodgkin lymphoma.

The V call is TRBV7-8, the J call TRBJ2-1; 7 bases align to TRBD2. The ends lost 5 bases at V and 6 bases at J; junction bases unmatched: 4. The CDR3 sequence is 13 residues long. CDR1 and CDR2 from the germline V gene are SGHVS and FQNEAQ. CDR3 protein: CASSPWTSNEQFF. CDR3 bases: TGTGCCAGCAGCCCATGGACTAGCAATGAGCAGTTCTTC.

The rearrangement uses TRBV6-1 and TRBJ1-5; no reliable D call. The CDR3 sequence is 19 residues long. Germline V gene sequence: CDR1 MNHNS, CDR2 SASEGT. The V and J ends lost 2 bases and 4 bases respectively, with 24 bases between them. DNA for the CDR3: TGTGCCAGCAGTGAACGGACGTTTCGGTTAGACTTTGCAAATCAGCCCCAGCATTTT. Translated: CASSERTFRLDFANQPQHF.

The chain uses TRBV6-5 and TRBJ1-2; D not certain. Trimming took 8 bases from V and 6 from J, leaving 22 bases between them. CDR3 length: 15 amino acids. Germline V gene data show CDR1 as MNHEY and CDR2 as SVGAGI. CDR3 sequence: CASGTSVPAPHGYTF. Here the CDR3 DNA reads TGTGCCAGCGGCACATCTGTCCCAGCCCCTCATGGCTACACCTTC.

The chain is built from TRBV5-1 and TRBJ1-3; 8 nucleotides line up with TRBD1. The CDR3 is 16 residues long. Germline-derived CDR1 and CDR2 are SGHRS and YFSETQ. V dropped 0 bases and J dropped 3; count of bases not matched to a gene: 5. In DNA, the CDR3 is TGCGCCAGCAGCTTGGGGACAGGGCCCGTTGGAAACACCATATATTTT. Amino acid sequence: CASSLGTGPVGNTIYF. Based on the CDR3 plus reference TRBV5-1 and TRBJ1-3, the full variable domain is KAGVTQTPRYLIKTRGQQVTLSCSPISGHRSVSWYQQTPGQGLQFLFEYFSETQRNKGNFPGRFSGRQFSNSRSEMNVSTLELGDSALYLCASSLGTGPVGNTIYFGEGSWLTVV.

The chain couples TRBV25-1 to TRBJ1-1; D unclear. Germline V CDR1 and CDR2: MGHDK, SYGVNS. The CDR3 loop spans 12 amino acids. V was trimmed by 3 bases and J by 7 bases, leaving 9 bases between them. The CDR3 DNA sequence: TGTGCCAGCAGTGATATTGGTATTGAAGCTTTCTTT. Residues: CASSDIGIEAFF.

This sequence joins TRBV7-2 and TRBJ1-2; TRBD1 matches at 7 bases. The trim removed 5 bases at V and 2 bases at J, leaving 8 bases unmatched. The CDR3 consists of 15 residues. Germline V gene sequence: CDR1 SGHTA, CDR2 FQGNSA. The CDR3 DNA reads as TGTGCCAGCAGCCTAGTCAGGGGGTCCAACTATGGCTACACCTTC. The encoded protein is CASSLVRGSNYGYTF.

The chain has TRBV6-1 and TRBJ2-4; D may be TRBD1 or TRBD2 (5 bases each). CDR3 length: 16 residues. Per germline, CDR1 MNHNS and CDR2 SASEGT. V was pared by 4 bases and J by 6 bases, with 19 bases between. CDR3 residues: CASSAPSSFGGNIQYF. The CDR3, as DNA: TGTGCCAGCAGTGCCCCGTCCTCCTTTGGGGGAAACATTCAGTACTTC.

This chain connects TRBV6-4 to TRBJ2-7; D gene uncertain. The V end lost 5 bases, the J end lost 0 bases, and 5 bases lay between the germline ends. The V gene's germline CDR1 is MRHNA and CDR2 SNTAGT. The CDR3 is 12 amino acids. CDR3 sequence reads: CASSRTSYEQYF. In nucleotides, the CDR3 is TGTGCCAGCAGTCGGACCTCCTACGAGCAGTACTTC.

Here the CDR3 DNA reads TGTGCCAGTACTAACCCTGGCACAGATACGCAGTATTTT. It translates to CASTNPGTDTQYF. This chain uses TRBV6-5 with TRBJ2-3; no clear D gene. CDR1 is MNHEY and CDR2 is SVGAGI in the germline V gene. Trimming stripped 9 bases from V and 1 base from J, with 11 bases between. The CDR3 is made up of 13 amino acids.

V is TRBV2 and J is TRBJ2-2; perhaps TRBD2 as D (5 bases). CDR1 and CDR2 (germline): SNHLY, FYNNEI. The ends were cut back, 11 bases at V and 7 bases at J, with 20 bases in the middle. The CDR3 length is 14 residues. Written as DNA, the CDR3 is TGTGCCGTCGACGGAGGCCGGCGTATCGGGGAGCTGTTTTTT. Its protein product is CAVDGGRRIGELFF.

This chain links TRBV4-1 with TRBJ2-1, with TRBD2 identical over 7 bases. The junction had 6 bases not matched to a gene; V was cut back by 0 bases and J by 4 bases. The germline V gene encodes CDR1 MGHRA and CDR2 YSYEKL. The CDR3 is 16 residues long. The CDR3 loop reads CASSQDPGGRYNEQFF. In DNA, the CDR3 is TGCGCCAGCAGCCAAGATCCGGGGGGAAGGTACAATGAGCAGTTCTTC.

This chain joins TRBV7-2 and TRBJ2-7, with 7 bases aligning to TRBD1. Looked up from germline, CDR1 is SGHTA and CDR2 is FQGNSA. The CDR3 covers 14 residues. V lost 9 bases and J lost 0; bases outside the gene matches: 8. The DNA of the CDR3 is TGTGCCAGTTCCGGGACAGAAAGCTCCTACGAGCAGTACTTC. This sequence encodes CASSGTESSYEQYF.

The chain joins TRBV19 to TRBJ2-7; D is uncertain. The germline V and J ends were trimmed by 9 bases and 3 bases, with 12 bases remaining between them. The CDR3 consists of 12 residues. CDR1 and CDR2 from the germline V gene are LNHDA and SQIVND (reference sequence). The CDR3 bases are TGTGCCAGCCGCTATCGGATCTACGAGCAGTACTTC. This encodes CASRYRIYEQYF. The whole variable domain, remainder taken from reference TRBV19 and TRBJ2-7, is DGGITQSPKYLFRKEGQNVTLSCEQNLNHDAMYWYRQDPGQGLRLIYYSQIVNDFQKGDIAEGYSVSREKKESFPLTVTSAQKNPTAFYLCASRYRIYEQYFGPGTRLTVT.

This chain joins TRBV30 and TRBJ1-2; D is ambiguous. Germline V gene data show CDR1 as GTSNPN and CDR2 as SVGIG (reference sequence). The germline V and J ends were trimmed by 4 bases and 4 bases, with 7 bases remaining between them. This CDR3 region has 11 residues. CDR3 in DNA: TGTGCCTGGAAACCTAGCTATGGCTACACCTTC. As protein: CAWKPSYGYTF.

The CDR3 bases are TGTGCCTGGAGCCAGTCCGGAGGTCGGCAGTTCTTC. Protein: CAWSQSGGRQFF. The chain joins TRBV30 to TRBJ2-1; a possible D gene is TRBD2 (5 bases). This CDR3 contains 12 residues. Trimming pared 3 bases from V and 12 bases from J, leaving 15 bases between. Germline CDR1 is GTSNPN and CDR2 is SVGIG (reference sequence).

The V call is TRBV19, the J call TRBJ1-3; D perhaps matches TRBD1 (6 bases). CDR3 length: 18 residues. Germline V gene sequence: CDR1 LNHDA, CDR2 SQIVND (reference sequence). With 4 bases removed from V and 0 bases from J, the gap between germline ends came to 19 bases. CDR3 sequence: CASSTGEIQGHSGNTIYF. The CDR3 bases are TGTGCCAGTAGTACCGGAGAGATACAGGGACACTCTGGAAACACCATATATTTT. Full variable domain (rest looked up from reference TRBV19 and TRBJ1-3): DGGITQSPKYLFRKEGQNVTLSCEQNLNHDAMYWYRQDPGQGLRLIYYSQIVNDFQKGDIAEGYSVSREKKESFPLTVTSAQKNPTAFYLCASSTGEIQGHSGNTIYFGEGSWLTVV.

The chain recombines TRBV7-7 with TRBJ2-1; D possibly corresponds to TRBD2 (5 bases). The CDR3 runs 14 residues. CDR1 is SSHAT and CDR2 is FNYEAQ in the germline V gene (reference sequence). V was cut by 5 bases and J by 1 base, with 9 bases left in between. The CDR3 loop is CASSPTRSYNEQFF. CDR3 nucleotides: TGTGCCAGCAGCCCCACTAGGTCCTACAATGAGCAGTTCTTC.

V and J are TRBV6-1 and TRBJ2-1; D gene ambiguous. V gave up 4 bases and J gave up 1 base, with 8 bases separating them. CDR3 length: 14 amino acids. Germline V gene lookup returns CDR1 MNHNS and CDR2 SASEGT. CDR3 coding DNA: TGTGCCAGCAGTGGCGAGCCATCCTACAATGAGCAGTTCTTC. Encoded protein: CASSGEPSYNEQFF.

The J gene is TRBJ1-2, the V gene TRBV5-4; 9 bases line up with TRBD1. Unmatched junction bases numbered 9, after V lost 4 bases and J lost 8 bases. Germline values: CDR1 SGHNT, CDR2 YYREEE (reference sequence). The CDR3 is 14 residues long. Here the CDR3 DNA reads TGTGCCAGCAGCCTTGGACAGGGGCAAGGGGGCTACACCTTC. Translation: CASSLGQGQGGYTF.

This sequence joins TRBV18 and TRBJ2-2; D remains ambiguous. V shed 0 bases and J shed 6 bases, with 8 bases lying between them. Germline V CDR1 and CDR2: KGHSH, LQKENI. This CDR3 region has 14 residues. CDR3: CASSPPDNPGELFF. The CDR3 region has the DNA TGTGCCAGCTCACCACCTGACAACCCCGGGGAGCTGTTTTTT.

The genes are TRBV5-4 and TRBJ2-4; 9 nucleotides line up with TRBD1. The CDR3 contains 17 residues. The V segment lost 4 bases and the J segment 2 bases; nucleotides outside the gene matches: 10. Germline CDR1 SGHNT, CDR2 YYREEE (reference sequence). The CDR3 DNA sequence: TGTGCCAGCAGCCCAACTAGACAGGGGGGAACCAAAAACATTCAGTACTTC. Amino acids: CASSPTRQGGTKNIQYF.

The chain has TRBV6-6 and TRBJ1-5, with 7 positions matching TRBD1. CDR1 MNHNY and CDR2 SVGAGI come from the germline V gene (reference sequence). Trimming cost V 6 bases and J 6 bases; bases outside gene matches: 14. The CDR3 has 16 residues. CDR3 amino acids: CASRKGDSQAGQPQHF. The CDR3 DNA follows: TGTGCCAGCAGAAAGGGGGACAGTCAGGCCGGTCAGCCCCAGCATTTT.

V usage is TRBV5-5 and J usage is TRBJ2-7, with D possibly being TRBD1 (6 bases). The germline V gene has CDR1 SGHKS and CDR2 YYEKEE (reference sequence). CDR3 length: 15 residues. The V end was cut by 1 base, the J end by 2 bases, with 13 bases between. The DNA for the CDR3 is TGTGCCAGCAGCTTGTCTGTGACAGGTACCTACGAGCAGTACTTC. Its translation: CASSLSVTGTYEQYF.

The chain employs TRBV14 and TRBJ2-6, with D possibly TRBD1 on 6 matching bases. CDR1 SGHDN and CDR2 FVKESK come from the germline V gene. The CDR3 is 16 amino acids. V was pared by 2 bases and J by 3 bases, with 11 bases between. Written as DNA, the CDR3 is TGTGCCAGCAGCCAAAGGCAGGGGCTTGGGGCCAACGTCCTGACTTTC. Its protein is CASSQRQGLGANVLTF.

The chain links TRBV29-1 to TRBJ2-7; D remains ambiguous. The ends were cut back, 5 bases at V and 3 bases at J, with 11 bases in the middle. The CDR3 consists of 12 residues. Germline V CDR1 and CDR2: SQVTM, ANQGSEA. This CDR3 is CSVQTERYEQYF. Here the CDR3 DNA reads TGCAGCGTTCAGACGGAGCGCTACGAGCAGTACTTC.

The rearrangement joins TRBV6-6 to TRBJ1-2, with D possibly TRBD1 on 6 matching bases. The CDR3 sequence is 14 residues long. Germline lookup yields CDR1 MNHNY and CDR2 SVGAGI (reference sequence). Between the trimmed V and J ends, which lost 4 bases and 1 base, there was a span of 10 bases. CDR3 nucleotide sequence: TGTGCCAGCAGTTCACAGGGTTTTAACTATGGCTACACCTTC. Protein sequence: CASSSQGFNYGYTF.